This is a list of T cell receptor beta chains from one sample in a study of blood T cells in healthy people across ages. TCRdb recomputed calls from the 5' RACE reads with MiXCR, one row per CDR3 protein. The table lists about 800,000 distinct CDR3 sequences, approximately 25% of them singletons, with 3.7% in the top ten. In addition, the sample was reused for a study of T cells of mothers and their children.

Sequenced: blood. The origin of the receptors is a boy younger than 18 in good health. The CDR3 runs from the conserved cysteine through the conserved F or W. D genes are given only for firm matches. Not all rows give a size; the values are once, few, many and, for expanded clones, a class.

>TRBJ1-2|TRBD1|TRBV9|-
CASSALTGDGYTF
TGTGCCAGCAGCGCCTTGACAGGGGATGGCTACACCTTC
>TRBJ2-1|-|TRBV20-1|-
CSARDWSRAGEQFF
TGCAGTGCTAGAGATTGGAGCAGGGCCGGTGAGCAGTTCTTC
>TRBJ1-5|TRBD1|TRBV12-3/TRBV12-4|-
CASSSDRDGNQPQHF
TGTGCCAGCAGTTCTGACAGGGACGGCAATCAGCCCCAGCATTTT
>TRBJ2-7|-|TRBV4-2|-
CASSQEGWGSVYEQYF
TGTGCCAGCAGCCAAGAGGGCTGGGGATCGGTCTACGAGCAGTACTTC
>TRBJ2-5|-|TRBV21-1|-
CASKHQHGGGEETQYF
TGTGCCAGCAAACACCAACACGGAGGGGGCGAAGAGACCCAGTACTTC
>TRBJ2-5|TRBD2|TRBV6-5|few
CASSYQTSGGSGSAQYF
TGTGCCAGCAGTTACCAAACTAGCGGGGGTTCCGGATCGGCCCAGTACTTC
>TRBJ1-1|TRBD1|TRBV6-2/TRBV6-3|-
CASSWTGKRYTEAFF
TGTGCCAGCAGTTGGACAGGGAAAAGGTACACTGAAGCTTTCTTT
>TRBJ2-5|-|TRBV7-9|few
CASSSPGDQETQYF
TGTGCCAGCAGTTCCCCGGGGGACCAAGAGACCCAGTACTTC
>TRBJ2-7|TRBD1|TRBV6-2/TRBV6-3|-
CASSDRTGELSYEQYF
TGTGCCAGCAGTGACCGGACAGGGGAGTTGTCCTACGAGCAGTACTTC
>TRBJ2-1|TRBD1|TRBV4-3|-
CASSQSGTGNANEQFF
TGCGCCAGCAGCCAGTCCGGGACAGGGAATGCGAATGAGCAGTTCTTC
>TRBJ2-4|-|TRBV30|once
CAWDDGRGAKNIQYF
TGTGCCTGGGACGACGGCCGAGGAGCCAAAAACATTCAGTACTTC
>TRBJ2-4|-|TRBV20-1|few
CSAPLWGQGAKNIQYF
TGCAGTGCTCCCCTCTGGGGCCAGGGAGCCAAAAACATTCAGTACTTC
>TRBJ2-5|-|TRBV7-2|few
CASSHSQTQYF
TGTGCCAGCAGCCATAGCCAGACCCAGTACTTC
>TRBJ2-2|-|TRBV27|-
CASSLWTGRDTGELFF
TGTGCCAGCAGTTTATGGACAGGGAGGGACACCGGGGAGCTGTTTTTT
>TRBJ1-6|-|TRBV7-2|-
CASSARVSSPLHF
TGTGCCAGCAGCGCCCGGGTCTCTTCACCCCTCCATTTT
>TRBJ2-4|TRBD1|TRBV5-8|-
CASSSGQGKAKNIQYF
TGTGCCAGCAGCTCGGGACAGGGTAAAGCCAAAAACATTCAGTACTTC
>TRBJ2-7|-|TRBV7-2|-
CASSLQGGQSGEQYF
TGTGCCAGCAGCCTCCAGGGGGGCCAATCGGGCGAGCAGTACTTC
>TRBJ2-3|-|TRBV27|-
CASSEGRWTDTQYF
TGTGCCAGCAGTGAGGGGCGGTGGACAGATACGCAGTATTTT
>TRBJ2-5|-|TRBV6-6|-
CASSINEVYETQYF
TGTGCCAGCAGTATAAACGAAGTGTACGAGACCCAGTACTTC
>TRBJ1-1|-|TRBV20-1|few
CSAQWGAREAFF
TGCAGTGCTCAGTGGGGGGCTCGTGAAGCTTTCTTT
>TRBJ2-1|TRBD2|TRBV4-1|few
CASSPGLAGFYSYNEQFF
TGCGCCAGCAGCCCAGGGCTAGCGGGTTTTTACTCCTACAATGAGCAGTTCTTC
>TRBJ2-4|-|TRBV7-9|-
CASSLTWPLDGIQYF
TGTGCCAGCAGCTTAACATGGCCCCTAGACGGCATTCAGTACTTC
>TRBJ2-3|-|TRBV7-3|-
CASTEVDTQYF
TGTGCCAGCACCGAAGTAGATACGCAGTATTTT
>TRBJ2-3|-|TRBV4-3|-
CASSLRTADTQYF
TGCGCCAGCAGCCTCCGGACAGCAGATACGCAGTATTTT
>TRBJ2-5|-|TRBV7-2|-
CASSYGQKKETQYF
TGTGCCAGCAGCTACGGACAGAAGAAAGAGACCCAGTACTTC
>TRBJ2-2|-|TRBV11-1|few
CASSFEYRLDTGELFF
TGCGCCAGCAGCTTTGAATATCGGTTGGACACCGGGGAGCTGTTTTTT
>TRBJ2-7|-|TRBV7-9|few
CASSLTGKSYEQYF
TGTGCCAGCAGCTTGACGGGAAAATCGTACGAGCAGTACTTC
>TRBJ2-2|TRBD1|TRBV7-2|-
CASSLIQGGAGELFF
TGTGCCAGCAGCTTGATACAGGGGGGCGCCGGGGAGCTGTTTTTT
>TRBJ2-3|-|TRBV28|-
CASSLPRPIHTQYF
TGTGCCAGCAGTTTACCCCGACCTATACATACGCAGTATTTT
>TRBJ2-5|-|TRBV29-1|many
CSVDEGELIQETQYF
TGCAGCGTTGACGAGGGGGAGTTAATTCAAGAGACCCAGTACTTC
>TRBJ2-6|TRBD1|TRBV5-5|-
CASSFVGTVPSGANIPTF
TGTGCCAGCAGCTTTGTTGGGACAGTGCCGTCTGGGGCCAACATCCCGACTTTC
>TRBJ2-3|-|TRBV20-1|-
CSARDSRTTDTQYF
TGCAGTGCTAGAGATTCAAGGACCACAGATACGCAGTATTTT
>TRBJ2-7|-|TRBV6-2/TRBV6-3|few
CASKNLGEQYF
TGTGCCAGCAAAAATCTGGGGGAGCAGTACTTC
>TRBJ2-1|TRBD2|TRBV6-4|many
CASSDSTSGGAEQFF
TGTGCCAGCAGTGACTCGACTAGCGGGGGGGCTGAGCAGTTCTTC
>TRBJ2-7|-|TRBV28|few
CASPYLTITYEQYF
TGTGCCAGCCCTTACCTCACCATAACCTACGAGCAGTACTTC
>TRBJ2-3|TRBD1|TRBV4-2|-
CASSQGGDRGYYAATQYF
TGTGCCAGCAGCCAAGGGGGAGACAGGGGATATTACGCGGCTACGCAGTATTTT
>TRBJ2-6|-|TRBV5-1|few
CASSLDRGGGPGANVLTF
TGCGCCAGCAGCTTGGACAGGGGCGGGGGTCCTGGGGCCAACGTCCTGACTTTC
>TRBJ2-3|TRBD2|TRBV13|-
CASSLSGPSGTYSTDTQYF
TGTGCCAGCAGCTTATCGGGGCCTAGCGGGACATATAGCACAGATACGCAGTATTTT
>TRBJ2-5|-|TRBV7-2|few
CASSFMRGYQETQYF
TGTGCCAGCAGCTTCATGAGGGGATACCAAGAGACCCAGTACTTC
>TRBJ2-1|TRBD2|TRBV29-1|many
CSHPVAGERWNEQFF
TGCAGCCATCCCGTAGCGGGAGAGAGGTGGAATGAGCAGTTCTTC
>TRBJ2-7|-|TRBV4-2|many
CASSQESGLADYEQYF
TGTGCCAGCAGCCAAGAGTCGGGGCTAGCAGACTACGAGCAGTACTTC
>TRBJ2-7|-|TRBV28|-
CASSFPSGGEQYF
TGTGCCAGCAGTTTCCCGAGCGGCGGCGAGCAGTACTTC
>TRBJ1-4|-|TRBV29-1|-
CSVEVPGSATNEKLFF
TGCAGCGTTGAAGTACCCGGGAGCGCAACTAATGAAAAACTGTTTTTT
>TRBJ2-5|TRBD2|TRBV7-2|-
CASSLGDGGSQETQYF
TGTGCCAGCAGCTTAGGGGACGGGGGGTCCCAAGAGACCCAGTACTTC
>TRBJ2-6|-|TRBV4-3|-
CASSQSRTASGANVLTF
TGCGCCAGCAGCCAAAGCAGGACCGCATCTGGGGCCAACGTCCTGACTTTC
>TRBJ2-3|-|TRBV4-3|-
CASSQDGAGNTDTQYF
TGCGCCAGCAGCCAAGATGGGGCAGGAAACACAGATACGCAGTATTTT
>TRBJ2-5|-|TRBV12-3/TRBV12-4|many
CASSLNSQPQETQYF
TGTGCCAGCAGTTTAAACTCCCAACCTCAAGAGACCCAGTACTTC
>TRBJ2-3|-|TRBV20-1|-
CSARYSGPDTQYF
TGCAGTGCTAGGTATAGCGGCCCAGATACGCAGTATTTT
>TRBJ1-1|-|TRBV29-1|-
CSVPFEGTEAFF
TGCAGCGTCCCCTTCGAGGGCACTGAAGCTTTCTTT
>TRBJ1-1|-|TRBV6-5|-
CASSNGRNTGAFF
TGTGCCAGCAGCAACGGGCGCAACACTGGAGCTTTCTTT
>TRBJ1-1|-|TRBV7-2|once
CASSPDQFRRAFF
TGTGCCAGCAGCCCGGACCAATTCCGCAGAGCTTTCTTT
>TRBJ2-5|-|TRBV7-9|-
CASRAPSGTQIQETRYF
TGTGCCAGCAGAGCACCCTCCGGGACCCAAATCCAAGAGACCCGGTACTTC
>TRBJ2-1|TRBD2|TRBV29-1|few
CSVVGSGGYNEQFF
TGCAGCGTTGTAGGTAGCGGGGGATACAATGAGCAGTTCTTC
>TRBJ2-5|-|TRBV28|-
CASSSTPLRGQYF
TGCGCCAGCAGTTCCACACCCTTACGAGGGCAGTACTTC
>TRBJ2-7|-|TRBV27|once
CASSYSADPSYEQYF
TGTGCCAGCAGTTACTCAGCGGATCCCTCCTACGAGCAGTACTTC
>TRBJ2-1|TRBD1|TRBV28|few
CASSWGDRPSYNEQFF
TGTGCCAGCAGCTGGGGGGACAGGCCTTCCTACAATGAGCAGTTCTTC
>TRBJ2-7|-|TRBV6-1|-
CASSETGRMPEQYF
TGTGCCAGCAGTGAAACGGGGAGAATGCCCGAGCAGTACTTC
>TRBJ2-3|-|TRBV29-1|few
CSVEGVDPTDTQYF
TGCAGCGTTGAAGGCGTGGACCCCACAGATACGCAGTATTTT